These 28 T cell receptor beta chains came from one sample sequenced in a study of metastatic and nonmetastatic thyroid tumors (dated by TCRdb to about 2020). The library was made by PCR. This sample was sequenced with an Illumina HiSeq 4000. TCRdb passed the public sequencing reads through fastp at Q25 and MiXCR, retaining productive beta sequences. The sample table lists tens of thousands of clones, about 13% of them with a count of one. The top ten clonotypes cover about 11% of the sample. No treatment had been received by any patient before thyroid surgery. The source material was blood. The receptors stem from a female donor with papillary thyroid cancer or a benign thyroid nodule (not recorded which). Some clones in this sample may be carry-over from other donors' samples.

This clone was counted at least ten times. This sequence joins TRBV19 and TRBJ1-1; D perhaps matches TRBD1 (5 bases). Trimming took off 6 bases at V and 5 bases at J, with 13 bases between the two ends. CDR1 LNHDA and CDR2 SQIVND come from the germline V gene (reference sequence). CDR3 size: 13 residues. DNA of the CDR3: TGTGCCAGTAGATTCGGGGCTCAGACTGAAGCTTTCTTT. This codes for CASRFGAQTEAFF.

At least ten counts were recorded for this clone. The rearrangement links TRBV2 to TRBJ1-5, with D possibly being TRBD1 (5 bases). Germline CDR1 reads SNHLY; CDR2 reads FYNNEI. This CDR3 has 13 residues. V was shortened by 7 bases and J by 4 bases, with 11 bases between the two germline ends. The CDR3 sequence is CASKVGQNQPQHF. DNA for the CDR3: TGTGCCAGCAAGGTGGGGCAGAATCAGCCCCAGCATTTT.

The V and J genes are TRBV6-6 and TRBJ2-7, with D perhaps assigned TRBD1 or TRBD2 (5 bases each). The germline V gene encodes CDR1 MNHNY and CDR2 SVGAGI (reference sequence). This CDR3 spans 15 amino acids. Trimming pared 2 bases from V and 2 bases from J, leaving 13 bases between. In DNA form, the CDR3 reads TGTGCCAGCAGTTACAGGGTATGGGGACCCTACGAGCAGTACTTC. As protein: CASSYRVWGPYEQYF.

This clone occurred many times. J is TRBJ2-7 and V is TRBV6-5; 9 bases map to TRBD1. The CDR3 has 17 amino acids. V lost 2 bases and J lost 2; bases outside the gene matches: 10. CDR1 MNHEY and CDR2 SVGAGI come from the germline V gene. The CDR3 region has the DNA TGTGCCAGCAGTTACACACCACTCGGGACAGGGCCCTACGAGCAGTACTTC. Encoded protein: CASSYTPLGTGPYEQYF.

This clone has at least ten counts. The chain uses TRBV4-3 and TRBJ1-1; no clear D gene. CDR3 length equals 14 residues. The germline CDR1 and CDR2 sequences are LGHNA and YSLEER. Trimming left V 1 base short and J 2 bases short, with 8 bases between. The CDR3 sequence: CASSQGSVNTEAFF. The CDR3 DNA follows: TGCGCCAGCAGCCAAGGGTCAGTTAACACTGAAGCTTTCTTT.

This clone was seen at least ten times. A much larger clone differs by one base, so this may be a read error. This chain uses TRBV6-2 or TRBV6-3 with TRBJ2-1; either TRBD1 or TRBD2 may fit D (5 bases each). The CDR3 loop spans 17 amino acids. The V end was cut by 4 bases, the J end by 8 bases, with 24 bases between. CDR1 is MNHEY, CDR2 SVGEGT, per germline. The CDR3 spells CASSSRGFGQLGDEQFF. Here the CDR3 DNA reads TGTGCCAGCAGTTCCCGCGGGTTTGGACAATTGGGGGATGAGCAGTTCTTC.

This clone was observed at least ten times. The rearrangement links TRBV11-1 to TRBJ2-7; D may be TRBD1 or TRBD2 (5 bases each). The CDR3 has 16 amino acids. Trimming removed 2 bases from V and 2 bases from J, with 16 bases in between. Germline V gene lookup returns CDR1 SGHAT and CDR2 FQDESV (reference sequence). CDR3 coding DNA: TGTGCCAGCAGCTTATCTTTAACCGGGACCACCTACGAGCAGTACTTC. It codes for CASSLSLTGTTYEQYF.

About this clone: Just one base apart from a much larger clone, this may be a read error. The gene calls are TRBV20-1 and TRBJ2-3; D may correspond to TRBD1 or TRBD2 (5 bases each). The CDR3 consists of 14 residues. Trimming pared 5 bases from V and 2 bases from J, leaving 14 bases between. The germline V gene encodes CDR1 DFQATT and CDR2 SNEGSKA (reference sequence). CDR3 nucleotide sequence: TGCAGTGCTTCCCGGGGCGTTTACACAGATACGCAGTATTTT. The encoded protein is CSASRGVYTDTQYF.

This clone was detected many times. This chain connects TRBV7-9 to TRBJ2-2; 8 nucleotides agree with TRBD2. V dropped 5 bases and J dropped 5; count of bases not matched to a gene: 7. CDR1 is SEHNR and CDR2 is FQNEAQ in the germline V gene (reference sequence). The CDR3 covers 15 residues. This CDR3 reads CASSPSSGVTGELFF. CDR3 nucleotides: TGTGCCAGCAGCCCTAGTAGCGGGGTGACCGGGGAGCTGTTTTTT.

This clone was counted many times. This chain connects TRBV12-3 or TRBV12-4 to TRBJ2-7, with TRBD1 matching 9 bases. The CDR3 length is 18 residues. The J segment lost 2 bases and the V segment lost 5 bases, leaving 16 bases of the junction unmatched. The CDR3 region is CASSPFGGGTGLAYEQYF. In DNA form, the CDR3 reads TGTGCCAGCAGTCCATTTGGGGGTGGGACAGGGCTTGCCTACGAGCAGTACTTC.

At least ten counts were recorded for this clone. The CDR3 protein is CASSPRTGTGNTIYF. The CDR3 DNA reads as TGTGCCAGCAGCCCCCGGACAGGGACTGGAAACACCATATATTTT. The gene calls are TRBV9 and TRBJ1-3; TRBD1 matches 8 bases. Germline V gene sequence: CDR1 SGDLS, CDR2 YYNGEE. The junction had 5 bases not matched to a gene; V was cut back by 4 bases and J by 2 bases. This CDR3 has 15 amino acids. Drawing the rest from reference TRBV9 and TRBJ1-3, the complete variable domain is DSGVTQTPKHLITATGQRVTLRCSPRSGDLSVYWYQQSLDQGLQFLIQYYNGEERAKGNILERFSAQQFPDLHSELNLSSLELGDSALYFCASSPRTGTGNTIYFGEGSWLTVV.

This clone has a count of ten or more. The V gene is TRBV9, the J gene TRBJ1-1; 10 bases agree with TRBD1. The CDR3 loop spans 16 amino acids. The ends lost 2 bases at V and 1 base at J; junction bases unmatched: 5. In germline, CDR1 is SGDLS, CDR2 YYNGEE. In DNA, the CDR3 is TGTGCCAGCAGCGTCGGACAGGGGGGCGGGAACACTGAAGCTTTCTTT. Residues: CASSVGQGGGNTEAFF.

This clone was counted many times. The CDR3 here is CASTAAARGQPQHF. The CDR3 region has the DNA TGTGCCAGCACAGCGGCGGCCAGAGGTCAGCCCCAGCATTTT. This sequence joins TRBV6-1 and TRBJ1-5; D uncertain. The CDR3 extends over 14 amino acids. The germline gives CDR1 MNHNS, CDR2 SASEGT. Trimming left V 7 bases short and J 6 bases short, with 16 bases between.

This clone was recorded at least ten times. The chain joins TRBV6-1 to TRBJ2-1, with D possibly TRBD1 on 5 matching bases. The germline CDR1 and CDR2 sequences are MNHNS and SASEGT. Between the trimmed V and J ends, which lost 1 base and 0 bases, there was a span of 10 bases. The length of the CDR3 is 16 residues. The CDR3 region has the DNA TGTGCCAGCAGTGAAGTTTGGACAAGCTCCTACAATGAGCAGTTCTTC. Residues: CASSEVWTSSYNEQFF.

In its sample, this clone was seen a few times. A much more abundant neighbour one base away suggests this may be a read error. Distinct nucleotide sequences in the sample also encode this CDR3. The CDR3 DNA reads as TGTGCCAGCTCACCGCCGGGACAGGGTAGGGTAGATACGCAGTATTTT. Amino acids: CASSPPGQGRVDTQYF. The chain recombines TRBV18 with TRBJ2-3; 9 nucleotides align to TRBD1. CDR3 size: 16 residues. After removal of 3 bases from V and 5 bases from J, the junction contained 9 bases not matched to a gene. Germline V lookup: CDR1 KGHSH, CDR2 LQKENI.

This clone came up a few times. With a much larger clone just one base away, this may be a read error. The chain combines TRBV7-8 with TRBJ2-3; 10 positions agree with TRBD2. The CDR3 loop spans 16 amino acids. V dropped 7 bases and J dropped 0; count of bases not matched to a gene: 7. Germline CDR1 reads SGHVS; CDR2 reads FQNEAQ. This chain's CDR3 is CASTCTSGTSTDTQYF. The CDR3 region has the DNA TGTGCCAGCACCTGCACTAGCGGGACTAGCACAGATACGCAGTATTTT.

This clone was picked up a small number of times. This chain joins TRBV20-1 and TRBJ1-1, with D perhaps TRBD1 (6 bases). CDR3 length: 17 residues. Per germline, CDR1 DFQATT and CDR2 SNEGSKA (reference sequence). The CDR3 DNA reads as TGCGGTGTTAGATCGAGAGGAAAGACAGGACTGAACACTGAAGCTTTCTTT. It yields the protein CGVRSRGKTGLNTEAFF.

Comments on this clone: Within the sample, other DNA sequences also encode this same CDR3. The chain employs TRBV19 and TRBJ2-1, with 8 bases aligning to TRBD2. This CDR3 has 14 residues. The ends lost 6 bases at V and 5 bases at J; junction bases unmatched: 6. CDR1 is LNHDA, CDR2 SQIVND, per germline (reference sequence). The CDR3 DNA reads TGTGCCAGTAGGGGCGGGGGGAGGGACAATGAGCAGTTCTTC. Its translation is CASRGGGRDNEQFF.

This clone was detected ten times or more. The V gene is TRBV2, the J gene TRBJ2-5; unclear D gene. CDR3 length equals 11 residues. V was cut by 7 bases and J by 4 bases, with 7 bases left in between. Looked up from germline, CDR1 is SNHLY and CDR2 is FYNNEI. The CDR3 DNA reads TGTGCCAGCACAGAGATAGAGACCCAGTACTTC. Encoded protein: CASTEIETQYF.

At least ten counts were recorded for this clone. V and J are TRBV4-1 and TRBJ2-1; 8 bases fit TRBD2. The CDR3 is 16 amino acids. The germline gives CDR1 MGHRA, CDR2 YSYEKL. The V segment lost 3 bases and the J segment 7 bases; nucleotides outside the gene matches: 11. The CDR3 sequence is CASSQPLAAQDNEQFF. The CDR3 bases are TGCGCCAGCAGCCAGCCACTAGCGGCACAAGATAATGAGCAGTTCTTC.

At least ten counts were recorded for this clone. The gene calls are TRBV20-1 and TRBJ2-7, with TRBD2 as a possible D gene (6 bases). V was cut by 0 bases and J by 1 base, with 16 bases left in between. The germline CDR1 and CDR2 sequences are DFQATT and SNEGSKA (reference sequence). The CDR3 sequence is 16 residues long. CDR3 amino acids: CSARDKPAGFSYEQYF. CDR3 sequence (DNA): TGCAGTGCTAGAGACAAGCCCGCGGGGTTTTCCTACGAGCAGTACTTC.

As to this clone: One end of the junction is discordant with germline, which a read error may explain. The chain links TRBV2 to TRBJ1-2; no clear D. CDR3 size: 14 residues. Germline lookup yields CDR1 SNHLY and CDR2 FYNNEI. The CDR3 is CASSAGSRNYSYTF. The CDR3 DNA reads as TGTGCCAGCAGTGCCGGCTCCAGGAACTATAGCTACACCTTC.

This clone was counted many times. The CDR3 loop is CASSPSGRGFGEQYF. In DNA form, the CDR3 reads TGTGCCAGCAGCCCTAGCGGGAGGGGATTCGGCGAGCAGTACTTC. The J gene is TRBJ2-7, the V gene TRBV7-2; 12 bases map to TRBD2. CDR1 and CDR2 from the germline V gene are SGHTA and FQGNSA. The CDR3 contains 15 residues. V gave up 5 bases and J gave up 6 bases; unmatched junction bases: 8.

Ten or more counts support this clone. The chain carries TRBV6-7 and TRBJ2-5, with 10 bases matching TRBD2. TRBV6-7 is treated as an ORF (open reading frame) with a function not yet certain. V shed 8 bases, J shed 2 bases, and the junction held 8 bases outside the gene matches. The CDR3 covers 15 residues. The CDR3: CASGGGTSEQETQYF. The DNA for the CDR3 is TGTGCCAGCGGAGGGGGGACTAGCGAGCAAGAGACCCAGTACTTC.

This clone has ten or more counts. V usage is TRBV28 and J usage is TRBJ2-4; D unclear. The ends were cut back, 8 bases at V and 8 bases at J, with 16 bases in the middle. Germline values: CDR1 MDHEN, CDR2 SYDVKM. CDR3 length: 13 amino acids. The CDR3 coding sequence is TGTGCCAGCGGAAGGTCCCTAAAGGACATTCAGTACTTC. Protein sequence: CASGRSLKDIQYF. Based on the CDR3 plus reference TRBV28 and TRBJ2-4, the full variable domain is DVKVTQSSRYLVKRTGEKVFLECVQDMDHENMFWYRQDPGLGLRLIYFSYDVKMKEKGDIPEGYSVSREKKERFSLILESASTNQTSMYLCASGRSLKDIQYFGAGTRLSVL.

This clone was picked up many times. V and J are TRBV10-3 and TRBJ1-5; 7 nucleotides line up with TRBD1. Germline trimming cut 6 bases from V and 6 bases from J; bases unmatched to any gene: 8. This CDR3 region has 14 residues. Germline-derived CDR1 and CDR2 are ENHRY and SYGVKD. The CDR3 DNA is TGTGCCATCAGCTTGCAGGGGGGGGGTCAGCCCCAGCATTTT. It specifies CAISLQGGGQPQHF.

Ten or more counts support this clone. V gene TRBV2 combines with J gene TRBJ2-7; D may correspond to TRBD1 or TRBD2 (5 bases each). The V end was cut by 5 bases, the J end by 0 bases, with 14 bases between. The CDR3 extends over 15 amino acids. Germline loops: CDR1 SNHLY, CDR2 FYNNEI. CDR3 loop: CASSKTTGGSYEQYF. CDR3 DNA: TGTGCCAGCAGTAAGACTACTGGGGGCTCCTACGAGCAGTACTTC.

At least ten counts were recorded for this clone. The V gene is TRBV4-3, the J gene TRBJ2-2; D is tentatively TRBD1 or TRBD2 (5 bases each). The CDR3 length is 15 residues. The V end was cut by 1 base, the J end by 6 bases, with 12 bases between. Germline V lookup: CDR1 LGHNA, CDR2 YSLEER. Written as DNA, the CDR3 is TGCGCCAGCAGCCAAGTAGGCGTGGGGGCCGGGGAGCTGTTTTTT. Residues: CASSQVGVGAGELFF.